This T cell receptor (beta chain) was retrieved from a study of blood T cell repertoires in COVID-19. Study information: The origin of the acute and convalescent COVID-19 samples was the United States, Italy and Spain. The cDNA or gDNA used as material had been derived from T cells, B-cell-depleted T cells, or PBMCs.

About this clone itself: At one of its ends the junction is not consistent with the germline gene, which may arise from a read error.

Sequencing used immunoSEQ multiplex PCR; TCRdb keeps in-frame clones, though not all of them. The profile covers about 170,000 clones, with 88% appearing a single time and over 2% taken by the ten largest. The CDR3 is 15 amino acids. Germline CDR1 is MNHEY and CDR2 is SMNVEV (reference sequence). The source of this sequence is a man in his fifties who had recovered from COVID-19. Sequenced material: peripheral blood. The chain couples TRBV27 to TRBJ1-4; 9 bases fit TRBD1. The CDR3 nucleotides read TGTGCCAGCAGTCTATCGGGGACAGGGTTGGAAAAACTGTTTTTT. This encodes CASSLSGTGLEKLFF.